The clone carrying this T cell receptor (beta chain) was counted only a few times. The antigen is not known. The junction had 4 bases not matched to a gene; V was cut back by 3 bases and J by 4 bases. CDR3 length equals 14 residues. Germline V CDR1 and CDR2: SGHKS, YYEKEE (reference sequence). These data are taken from a study of T cell repertoires in cytomegalovirus infection. Study conclusions and caveats: Cumulative public TCR beta family frequency identified carriers of CMV plus the relevant HLA.

Each CDR3 protein is one row after TCRdb ran MiXCR on the reads. The repertoire has around 900,000 distinct CDR3 sequences, around 29% of them found once; the top ten carry around 15%. The clonotype originates from a human donor in good health (CMV status not recorded). Some clones in this sample may be carry-over from other donors' samples. Sample: cultured CD8+ T cells from PBMCs, taken from culture after CMV antigen stimulation. This rearrangement joins TRBV5-5 to TRBJ2-1, with 7 bases matching TRBD2. CDR3 sequence (DNA): TGTGCCAGCAGCTATGCGGGGGATTACAATGAGCAGTTCTTC. Translated, it gives CASSYAGDYNEQFF.